This paragraph reports one TCR beta chain. These data originate in a study of shared clonotypes between healthy human individuals. The protocol was immunoSEQ multiplex PCR, while the TCRdb copy is restricted to in-frame clones and leaves out a portion. The sample has around 700,000 clones; about 91% are singletons. Trimming shortened V by 4 bases and J by 7 bases, and 11 bases separated the two germline ends. CDR3 length equals 13 residues. Germline V gene data show CDR1 as MNHEY and CDR2 as SMNVEV (reference sequence). Only CD45RO-negative cells positively selected for CCR7 counted as naive CD8 cells, so terminally differentiated effector memory CD45RA+ cells were excluded.

The sequence was collected from a man between 25 and 39 years old in good health. Sequencing input: naive CD8+ T cells sorted from blood. The chain employs TRBV27 and TRBJ2-1; D unclear. The CDR3 spells CASSYYGPNEQFF. The CDR3 region has the DNA TGTGCCAGCAGTTACTACGGGCCGAATGAGCAGTTCTTC.